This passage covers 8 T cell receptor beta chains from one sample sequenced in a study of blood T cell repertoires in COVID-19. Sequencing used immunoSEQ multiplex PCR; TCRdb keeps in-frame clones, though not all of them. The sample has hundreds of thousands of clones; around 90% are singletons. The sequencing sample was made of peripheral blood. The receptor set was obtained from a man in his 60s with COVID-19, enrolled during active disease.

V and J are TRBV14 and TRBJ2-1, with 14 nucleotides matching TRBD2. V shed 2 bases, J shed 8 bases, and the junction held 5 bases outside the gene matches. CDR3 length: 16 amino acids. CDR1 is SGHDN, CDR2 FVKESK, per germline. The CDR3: CASSQRTSGRSDEQFF. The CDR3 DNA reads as TGTGCCAGCAGCCAACGGACTAGCGGGAGGTCGGATGAGCAGTTCTTC.

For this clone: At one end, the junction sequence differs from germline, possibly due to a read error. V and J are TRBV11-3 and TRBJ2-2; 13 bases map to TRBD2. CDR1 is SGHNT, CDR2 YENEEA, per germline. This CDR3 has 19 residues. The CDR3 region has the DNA TGTGCCCGCAGCTTAGGGGGGGGACTAGCGGGAACGAACACCGGGGAGCTGTTTTTT. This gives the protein CARSLGGGLAGTNTGELFF.

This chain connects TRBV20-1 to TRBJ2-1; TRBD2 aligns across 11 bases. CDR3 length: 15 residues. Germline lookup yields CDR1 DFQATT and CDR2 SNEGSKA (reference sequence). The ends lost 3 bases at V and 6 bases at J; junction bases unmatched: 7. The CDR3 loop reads CSASNSGRVGNEQFF. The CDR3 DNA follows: TGCAGTGCTAGTAATAGCGGGAGGGTGGGCAATGAGCAGTTCTTC.

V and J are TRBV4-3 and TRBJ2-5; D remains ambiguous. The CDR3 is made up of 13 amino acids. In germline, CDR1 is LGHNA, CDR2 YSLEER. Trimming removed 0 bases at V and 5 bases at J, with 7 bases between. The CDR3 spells CASSQDPRETQYF. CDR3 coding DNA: TGCGCCAGCAGCCAAGATCCGAGGGAGACCCAGTACTTC.

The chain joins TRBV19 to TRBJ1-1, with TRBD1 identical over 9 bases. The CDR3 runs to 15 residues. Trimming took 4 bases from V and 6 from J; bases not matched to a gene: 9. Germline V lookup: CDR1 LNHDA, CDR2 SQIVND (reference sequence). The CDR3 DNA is TGTGCCAGTAGTAGCCAGACAGGGGGATCTGCTGAAGCTTTCTTT. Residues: CASSSQTGGSAEAFF.

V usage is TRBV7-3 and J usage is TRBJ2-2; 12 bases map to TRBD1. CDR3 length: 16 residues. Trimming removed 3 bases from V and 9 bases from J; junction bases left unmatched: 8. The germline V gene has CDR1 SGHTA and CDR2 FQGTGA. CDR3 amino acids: CASSLTGTGGPRELFF. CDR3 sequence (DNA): TGTGCCAGCAGCTTGACCGGGACAGGGGGCCCCCGGGAGCTGTTTTTT.

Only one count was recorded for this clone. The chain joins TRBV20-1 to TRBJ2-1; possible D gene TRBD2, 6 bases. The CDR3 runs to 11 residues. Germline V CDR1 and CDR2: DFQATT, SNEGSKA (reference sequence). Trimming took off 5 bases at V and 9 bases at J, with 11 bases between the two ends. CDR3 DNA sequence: TGCAGTGCTGAAAGGGGAGGTGAGCAGTTCTTC. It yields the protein CSAERGGEQFF.

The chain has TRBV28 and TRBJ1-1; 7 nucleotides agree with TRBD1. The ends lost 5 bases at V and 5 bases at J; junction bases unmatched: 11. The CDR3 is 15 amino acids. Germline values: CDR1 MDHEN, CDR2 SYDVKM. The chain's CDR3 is CASSPSQGVGTEAFF. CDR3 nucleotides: TGTGCCAGCAGTCCCTCGCAGGGGGTCGGAACTGAAGCTTTCTTT.